This T cell receptor (beta chain) was captured by sequencing in a study of control samples from healthy donors and cancer patients. TCRdb keeps only in-frame clones here, not all; method: immunoSEQ multiplex PCR. The table shows some 190,000 clones, with approximately 91% occurring only once. Germline loops: CDR1 SGHAT, CDR2 FQNNGV. V was trimmed by 4 bases and J by 6 bases, leaving 19 bases between them. This CDR3 is built from 16 residues. The sequence derives from a man younger than 40 in good health. This rearrangement joins TRBV11-2 to TRBJ2-1; perhaps TRBD2 as D (6 bases). The specimen was blood. In nucleotides, the CDR3 is TGTGCCAGCAGCTGTAACGGGCGGGAAGAGGGCAATGAGCAGTTCTTC. Its translation is CASSCNGREEGNEQFF.